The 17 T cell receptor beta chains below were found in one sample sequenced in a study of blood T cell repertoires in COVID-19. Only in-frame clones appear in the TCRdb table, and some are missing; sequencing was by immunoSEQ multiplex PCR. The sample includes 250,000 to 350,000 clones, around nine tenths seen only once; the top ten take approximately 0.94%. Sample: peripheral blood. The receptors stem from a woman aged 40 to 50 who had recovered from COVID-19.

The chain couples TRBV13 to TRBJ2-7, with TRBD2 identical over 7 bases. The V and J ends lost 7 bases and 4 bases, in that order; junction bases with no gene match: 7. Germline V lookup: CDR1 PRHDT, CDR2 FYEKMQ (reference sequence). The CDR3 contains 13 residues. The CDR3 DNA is TGTGCCAGCACTAAGCGGGGCAAATACGAGCAGTACTTC. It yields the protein CASTKRGKYEQYF.

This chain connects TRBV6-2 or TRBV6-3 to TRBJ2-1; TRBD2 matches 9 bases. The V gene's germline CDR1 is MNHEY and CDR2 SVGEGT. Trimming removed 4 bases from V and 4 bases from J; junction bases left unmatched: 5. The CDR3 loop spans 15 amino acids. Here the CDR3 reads CASSLSGRLYNEQFF. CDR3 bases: TGTGCCAGCAGTTTGAGCGGGAGGCTGTACAATGAGCAGTTCTTC.

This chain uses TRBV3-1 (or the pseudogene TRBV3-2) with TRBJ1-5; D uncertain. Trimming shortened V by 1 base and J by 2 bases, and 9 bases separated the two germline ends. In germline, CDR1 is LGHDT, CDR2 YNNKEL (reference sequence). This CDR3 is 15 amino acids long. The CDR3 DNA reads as TGTGCCAGCAGCCAAGGCGGCGATGGCAATCAGCCCCAGCATTTT. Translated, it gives CASSQGGDGNQPQHF.

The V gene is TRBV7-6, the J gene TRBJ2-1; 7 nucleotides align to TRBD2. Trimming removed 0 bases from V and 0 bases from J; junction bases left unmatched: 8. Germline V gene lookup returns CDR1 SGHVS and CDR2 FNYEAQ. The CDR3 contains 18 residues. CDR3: CASSLAREALSSYNEQFF. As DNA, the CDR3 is TGTGCCAGCAGCTTAGCACGGGAGGCCCTGAGCTCCTACAATGAGCAGTTCTTC.

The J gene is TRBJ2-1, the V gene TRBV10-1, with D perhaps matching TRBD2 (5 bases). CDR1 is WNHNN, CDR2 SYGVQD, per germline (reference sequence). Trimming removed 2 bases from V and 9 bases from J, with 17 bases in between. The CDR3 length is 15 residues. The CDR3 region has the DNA TGCGCCAGCAGTGAGACTTTCGGCGGGTTCGGTGAGCAGTTCTTC. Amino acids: CASSETFGGFGEQFF.

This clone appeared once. The CDR3 loop is CASSKDYSTGRRFF. The CDR3, as DNA: TGTGCCAGCAGCAAAGACTACTCGACAGGGCGGCGGTTCTTC. V usage is TRBV11-2 and J usage is TRBJ2-1; 7 positions match TRBD1. The junction had 16 bases not matched to a gene; V was cut back by 5 bases and J by 15 bases. Germline lookup yields CDR1 SGHAT and CDR2 FQNNGV. This CDR3 is built from 14 residues.

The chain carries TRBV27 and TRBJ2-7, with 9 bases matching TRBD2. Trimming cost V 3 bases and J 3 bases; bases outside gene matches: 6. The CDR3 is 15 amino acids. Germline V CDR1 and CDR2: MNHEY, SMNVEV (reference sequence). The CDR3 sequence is CASSFTGTSIYEQYF. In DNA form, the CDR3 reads TGTGCCAGCAGTTTCACCGGGACTAGCATCTACGAGCAGTACTTC.

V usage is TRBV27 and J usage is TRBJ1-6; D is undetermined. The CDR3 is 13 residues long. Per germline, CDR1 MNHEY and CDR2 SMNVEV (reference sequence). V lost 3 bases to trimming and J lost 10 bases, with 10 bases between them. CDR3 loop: CASSFVWESPLHF. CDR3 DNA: TGTGCCAGCAGTTTTGTCTGGGAGTCACCCCTCCACTTT.

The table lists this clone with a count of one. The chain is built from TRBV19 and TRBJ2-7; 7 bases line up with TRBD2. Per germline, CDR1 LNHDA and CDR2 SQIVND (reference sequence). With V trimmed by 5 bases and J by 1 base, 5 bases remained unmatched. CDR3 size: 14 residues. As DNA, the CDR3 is TGTGCCAGTAGTCTGGCGGGAGCATCCTACGAGCAGTACTTC. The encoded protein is CASSLAGASYEQYF.

The CDR3: CASSGYSGRGGTGELFF. In nucleotides, the CDR3 is TGTGCCAGCAGTGGCTATAGCGGGAGAGGGGGCACCGGGGAGCTGTTTTTT. The chain carries TRBV6-1 and TRBJ2-2; 9 nucleotides line up with TRBD2. J lost 4 bases, V lost 4 bases, and 10 bases had no gene match. Germline V CDR1 and CDR2: MNHNS, SASEGT. The CDR3 is made up of 17 amino acids.

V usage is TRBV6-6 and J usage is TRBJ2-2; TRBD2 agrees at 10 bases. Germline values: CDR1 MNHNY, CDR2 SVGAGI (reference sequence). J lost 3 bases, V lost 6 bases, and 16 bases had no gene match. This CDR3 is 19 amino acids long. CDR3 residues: CASSSPNPIAGGYTGELFF. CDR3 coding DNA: TGTGCCAGCAGCTCACCCAATCCAATAGCGGGAGGCTACACCGGGGAGCTGTTTTTT.

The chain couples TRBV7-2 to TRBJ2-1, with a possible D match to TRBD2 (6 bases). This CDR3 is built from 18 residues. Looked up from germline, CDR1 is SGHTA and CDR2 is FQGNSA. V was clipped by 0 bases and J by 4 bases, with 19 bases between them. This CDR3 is CASSLALWRFGGYNEQFF. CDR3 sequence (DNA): TGTGCCAGCAGCTTAGCTTTGTGGCGCTTCGGGGGATACAATGAGCAGTTCTTC.

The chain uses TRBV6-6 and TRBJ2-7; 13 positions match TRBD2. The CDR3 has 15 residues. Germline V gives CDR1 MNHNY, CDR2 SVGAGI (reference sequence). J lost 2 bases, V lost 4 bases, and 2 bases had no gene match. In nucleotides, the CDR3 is TGTGCCAGCAGTTGGGGACTAGCGGGACCCTACGAGCAGTACTTC. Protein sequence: CASSWGLAGPYEQYF.

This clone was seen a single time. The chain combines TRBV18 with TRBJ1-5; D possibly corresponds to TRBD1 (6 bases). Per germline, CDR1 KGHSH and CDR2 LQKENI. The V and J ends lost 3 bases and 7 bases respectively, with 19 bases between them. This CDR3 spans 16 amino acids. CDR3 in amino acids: CASSPPSGGLPQPQHF. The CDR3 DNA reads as TGTGCCAGCTCACCCCCTAGCGGGGGCCTTCCCCAGCCCCAGCATTTT.

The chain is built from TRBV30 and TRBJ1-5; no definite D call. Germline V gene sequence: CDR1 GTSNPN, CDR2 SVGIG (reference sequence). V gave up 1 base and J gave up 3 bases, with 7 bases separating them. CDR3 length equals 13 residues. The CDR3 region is CAWSDQYNQPQHF. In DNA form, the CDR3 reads TGTGCCTGGAGTGATCAGTACAATCAGCCCCAGCATTTT.

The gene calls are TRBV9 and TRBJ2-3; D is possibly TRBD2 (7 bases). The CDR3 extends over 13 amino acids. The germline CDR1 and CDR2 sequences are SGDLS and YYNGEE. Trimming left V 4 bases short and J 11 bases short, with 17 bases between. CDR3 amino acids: CASSPDGGREQYF. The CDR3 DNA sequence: TGTGCCAGCAGCCCGGACGGGGGGCGGGAGCAGTATTTT.

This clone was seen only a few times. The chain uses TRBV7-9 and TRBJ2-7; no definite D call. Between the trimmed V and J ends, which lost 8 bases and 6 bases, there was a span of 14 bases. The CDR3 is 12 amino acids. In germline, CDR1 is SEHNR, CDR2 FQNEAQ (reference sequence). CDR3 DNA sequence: TGTGCCAGCTCCCCGAACGCGGCCGAGCAGTACTTC. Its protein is CASSPNAAEQYF.